This T cell receptor beta chain was found in a study of blood T cell repertoires in COVID-19. Study-level information: COVID-19 samples collected from the United States, Italy and Spain covered acute and convalescent phases. PBMCs, B-cell-depleted T cells, or T cells provided the cDNA or gDNA that made up the material.

Germline V CDR1 and CDR2: KGHSH, LQKENI. V was cut by 4 bases and J by 8 bases, with 9 bases left in between. The CDR3 is 11 residues long. Patients of the Seattle cohort, enrolled during active infection, were followed longitudinally. Per the authors' pipeline: For nucleated cells, counts were estimated from reference gene primer amplification. The table came from immunoSEQ multiplex PCR; TCRdb's copy has only in-frame clones and leaves some out. V and J calls plus clone size are reproduced from that table; the DNA served to infer D and trimming. Of some 99,000 clones listed, around nine tenths are singletons.

The rearrangement uses TRBV18 and TRBJ2-7; the D gene is possibly TRBD1 (6 bases). Specimen: peripheral blood. The TCR sequence derives from a human donor with COVID-19, enrolled during active disease. The donor label of this sample is uncertain. This CDR3 is CASSQGDKQYF. CDR3 nucleotides: TGTGCCAGCTCACAGGGGGATAAGCAGTACTTC.